This TCR beta chain was captured by sequencing in a study of T cell responses to AZD1222 COVID-19 vaccine. Study details: Second-dose intervals near 4 or 12 weeks were combined. Overall study findings and caveats: The reported proportion of spike-specific TCRs targeting unmutated variant regions was nearly half. Samples come after the peak T cell response, not at day 14. Donors were largely white British and mainly female; clonal diversity was possibly underestimated.

V shed 10 bases and J shed 0 bases, with 19 bases lying between them. This CDR3 is built from 16 residues. Looked up from germline, CDR1 is SGHVS and CDR2 is FQNEAQ. Comment on this clone: Antigen unknown.

The table came from immunoSEQ multiplex PCR; TCRdb's copy has only in-frame clones and leaves some out. The sample lists 150,000 to 200,000 clones, approximately 92% seen once, with around 2.3% in the top ten. This sample comprised peripheral blood, obtained on day 0 of AZD1222 vaccination. The sequence was collected from an adult in good health. The chain carries TRBV7-8 and TRBJ2-1; D uncertain. In DNA form, the CDR3 reads TGTGCCACGATAGATTTGGGGTCGGCCTCCTACAATGAGCAGTTCTTC. Translating gives CATIDLGSASYNEQFF.